A selection of T cell receptor beta chains follows, all from one sample in a study of blood T cell repertoires in COVID-19. Assay: immunoSEQ multiplex PCR; the TCRdb copy retains only in-frame clones and omits some. The data show roughly 130,000 clones, about 92% seen once. The material sequenced was peripheral blood. The receptors stem from a man in his sixties with COVID-19, enrolled during active disease. CDR3s include the opening cysteine and the closing phenylalanine or tryptophan. A D gene is named only where the DNA matches it firmly. The size entry is marked missing in some rows and otherwise reads once, few, many or a size class.

clone size: .; V gene: TRBV6-5; D gene: TRBD2; J gene: TRBJ2-1; CDR3 DNA: TGTGCCAGCAGTTACGATGGGACTAGCGTAGAGCAGTTCTTC; CDR3 protein: CASSYDGTSVEQFF
clone size: .; V gene: TRBV28; D gene: .; J gene: TRBJ1-1; CDR3 DNA: TGTGCCACCGAACAGGGAAGCACTGAAGCTTTCTTT; CDR3 protein: CATEQGSTEAFF
clone size: .; V gene: TRBV5-8; D gene: .; J gene: TRBJ2-5; CDR3 DNA: TGTGCCAGCAGCAAGTGGTCCCCAGAAACCCAGTACTTC; CDR3 protein: CASSKWSPETQYF
clone size: .; V gene: TRBV25-1; D gene: TRBD1; J gene: TRBJ2-7; CDR3 DNA: TGTGCCAGCAGTGACTGGGGACAGGCAAGCTACGAGCAGTACTTC; CDR3 protein: CASSDWGQASYEQYF
clone size: .; V gene: TRBV25-1; D gene: .; J gene: TRBJ1-3; CDR3 DNA: TGTGCCAGCAGTGACCGAGGCTTACCTCCCGGAAACACCATATATTTT; CDR3 protein: CASSDRGLPPGNTIYF
clone size: .; V gene: TRBV6-5; D gene: TRBD2; J gene: TRBJ2-7; CDR3 DNA: TGTGCCAGCAGAGCCGGGACTAGCGGGAGTAGCGAGCAGTACTTC; CDR3 protein: CASRAGTSGSSEQYF
clone size: .; V gene: TRBV24-1; D gene: .; J gene: TRBJ2-1; CDR3 DNA: TGTGCCACCAGTAAGGGGGGGTCCGATGAGCAGTTCTTC; CDR3 protein: CATSKGGSDEQFF
clone size: .; V gene: TRBV6-6; D gene: TRBD1; J gene: TRBJ2-7; CDR3 DNA: TGTGCCAGCACCGGGACAGGGAATTCCTACGAGCAGTACTTC; CDR3 protein: CASTGTGNSYEQYF
clone size: .; V gene: TRBV10-3; D gene: TRBD1; J gene: TRBJ1-2; CDR3 DNA: TGTGCCATCAGTGAAAACAGGGGAGACTATGGCTACACCTTC; CDR3 protein: CAISENRGDYGYTF
clone size: .; V gene: TRBV21-1; D gene: .; J gene: TRBJ2-3; CDR3 DNA: TGTGCCAGCAGCAAAGAGGGTCCTAGCGGGAGATGTGGAGATACGCAGTATTTT; CDR3 protein: CASSKEGPSGRCGDTQYF
clone size: .; V gene: TRBV2; D gene: .; J gene: TRBJ1-5; CDR3 DNA: TGTGCCAGCAGTGGAGAAGACAGGCCCCAGGAGCCCCAGCATTTT; CDR3 protein: CASSGEDRPQEPQHF
clone size: .; V gene: TRBV6-1; D gene: .; J gene: TRBJ1-5; CDR3 DNA: TGTGCCAGCACCCGGGGAGGCAATCAGCCCCAGCATTTT; CDR3 protein: CASTRGGNQPQHF
clone size: .; V gene: TRBV28; D gene: .; J gene: TRBJ2-3; CDR3 DNA: TGTGCCAGCCTAGGATATCCTATAGATACGCAGTATTTT; CDR3 protein: CASLGYPIDTQYF
clone size: .; V gene: TRBV15; D gene: TRBD1; J gene: TRBJ1-6; CDR3 DNA: TGTGCCACCAGCAGAGATGGACTTTTGCAGGGGGCAATTAATTCACCCCTCCACTTT; CDR3 protein: CATSRDGLLQGAINSPLHF
clone size: .; V gene: TRBV11-1; D gene: .; J gene: TRBJ2-1; CDR3 DNA: TGTGCCAGCAGCTTAGTGAGGACTACCAATGAGCAGTTCTTC; CDR3 protein: CASSLVRTTNEQFF
clone size: .; V gene: TRBV27; D gene: TRBD2; J gene: TRBJ2-7; CDR3 DNA: TGTGCCAGCAGTCTGCGAGGGCAGCGGGAGGCTTCTTCCTACGAGCAGTACTTC; CDR3 protein: CASSLRGQREASSYEQYF
clone size: .; V gene: TRBV6-1; D gene: .; J gene: TRBJ1-2; CDR3 DNA: TGTGCCAGCAGTGAAGCCCTCCAGGGTGCAATCTATGGCTACACCTTC; CDR3 protein: CASSEALQGAIYGYTF
clone size: .; V gene: TRBV27; D gene: .; J gene: TRBJ1-1; CDR3 DNA: TGTGCCAGCAGTTTAGTCATGAACACTGAAGCTTTCTTT; CDR3 protein: CASSLVMNTEAFF
clone size: .; V gene: TRBV6-4; D gene: TRBD1; J gene: TRBJ1-5; CDR3 DNA: TGTGCCAGCAGGGGGACAGGGCCTCATCCGCTTAGCAATCAGCCCCAGCATTTT; CDR3 protein: CASRGTGPHPLSNQPQHF
clone size: .; V gene: TRBV5-6; D gene: TRBD2; J gene: TRBJ2-7; CDR3 DNA: TGTGCCAGCAGCTTGGGACTAGCGGAAATCTACGAGCAGTACTTC; CDR3 protein: CASSLGLAEIYEQYF
clone size: .; V gene: TRBV5-1; D gene: TRBD2; J gene: TRBJ2-5; CDR3 DNA: TGCGCCAGCAGCCCCTGGGCTAGCGGAAGCCAAGAGACCCAGTACTTC; CDR3 protein: CASSPWASGSQETQYF
clone size: .; V gene: TRBV7-9; D gene: TRBD2; J gene: TRBJ2-2; CDR3 DNA: TGTGCCAGCAGCTTGACTAGCGAGAACACCGGGGAGCTGTTTTTT; CDR3 protein: CASSLTSENTGELFF
clone size: .; V gene: TRBV19; D gene: TRBD1; J gene: TRBJ2-2; CDR3 DNA: TGTGCCAGTAGTCTGGACAGGACGGAAGACGGGGAGCTGTTTTTT; CDR3 protein: CASSLDRTEDGELFF
clone size: .; V gene: TRBV2; D gene: .; J gene: TRBJ1-2; CDR3 DNA: TGTGCCAGCAGTGAAGAGACGGAGGAGTATGGCTACACCTTC; CDR3 protein: CASSEETEEYGYTF
clone size: .; V gene: TRBV30; D gene: TRBD2; J gene: TRBJ2-1; CDR3 DNA: TGTGCCTGGAGTAAGAGCGGGAGGGCCTCTGAGCAGTTCTTC; CDR3 protein: CAWSKSGRASEQFF
clone size: few; V gene: TRBV5-1; D gene: .; J gene: TRBJ2-7; CDR3 DNA: TGCGCCAGCAGCTTGGGGACAGCGAACTACGAGCAGTACTTC; CDR3 protein: CASSLGTANYEQYF
clone size: once; V gene: TRBV4-3; D gene: .; J gene: TRBJ2-1; CDR3 DNA: TGCGCCAGCAGCCAAGATTGGTTCGGACTAAGCAATGAGCAGTTCTTC; CDR3 protein: CASSQDWFGLSNEQFF
clone size: .; V gene: TRBV6-5; D gene: .; J gene: TRBJ2-7; CDR3 DNA: TGTGCCAGTATTGAGGGCTCCTACGAGCAGTACTTC; CDR3 protein: CASIEGSYEQYF
clone size: .; V gene: TRBV9; D gene: .; J gene: TRBJ2-2; CDR3 DNA: TGTGCCAGCGAGGACATCAACACCGGGGAGCTGTTTTTT; CDR3 protein: CASEDINTGELFF
clone size: .; V gene: TRBV7-2; D gene: TRBD1; J gene: TRBJ1-4; CDR3 DNA: TGTGCCAGCAGCCCGACAGGGGCGAAAGACCTGGGAGAAAAACTGTTTTTT; CDR3 protein: CASSPTGAKDLGEKLFF
clone size: .; V gene: TRBV30; D gene: TRBD1; J gene: TRBJ2-5; CDR3 DNA: TGTGCCTGGACTGACAGGGGTGAGACCCAGTACTTC; CDR3 protein: CAWTDRGETQYF
clone size: .; V gene: TRBV4-2; D gene: .; J gene: TRBJ1-1; CDR3 DNA: TGTGCCAGCAGCCCGGAGGTGACGGTGGGGAACACTGAAGCTTTCTTT; CDR3 protein: CASSPEVTVGNTEAFF
clone size: .; V gene: TRBV12-3/TRBV12-4; D gene: TRBD2; J gene: TRBJ2-5; CDR3 DNA: TGTGCCAGCAGTCCCCGACTAGCAGGGACCCAGTACTTC; CDR3 protein: CASSPRLAGTQYF
clone size: .; V gene: TRBV18; D gene: TRBD2; J gene: TRBJ2-1; CDR3 DNA: TGTGCCAGCTCACTACTAGCGGGAGAGGGGGAGCAGTTCTTC; CDR3 protein: CASSLLAGEGEQFF
clone size: few; V gene: TRBV12-3/TRBV12-4; D gene: .; J gene: TRBJ2-5; CDR3 DNA: TGTGCCAGCAGCCCGGCGGGGGAGACCCAGTACTTC; CDR3 protein: CASSPAGETQYF
clone size: .; V gene: TRBV10-2; D gene: TRBD1; J gene: TRBJ2-7; CDR3 DNA: TGCGCCAGCAGTGGGCCCCTACAGGGGTCGAGAGAGCAGTACTTC; CDR3 protein: CASSGPLQGSREQYF
clone size: .; V gene: TRBV27; D gene: .; J gene: TRBJ2-2; CDR3 DNA: TGTGCCAGCAGGCCATCGGAGGGCGGGGAGCTGTTTTTT; CDR3 protein: CASRPSEGGELFF
clone size: .; V gene: TRBV29-1; D gene: TRBD1; J gene: TRBJ1-1; CDR3 DNA: TGCAGCGTTGAAGGACAGGGGCTGAACACTGAAGCTTTCTTT; CDR3 protein: CSVEGQGLNTEAFF
clone size: .; V gene: TRBV7-9; D gene: TRBD2; J gene: TRBJ2-1; CDR3 DNA: TGTGCCAGCAGCTTAGTGTTAGCGGGACGCAATGAGCAGTTCTTC; CDR3 protein: CASSLVLAGRNEQFF
clone size: .; V gene: TRBV7-2; D gene: .; J gene: TRBJ2-7; CDR3 DNA: TGTGCCAGCAGCTTAGGTGCCACGGTGAGCTCCTACGAGCAGTACTTC; CDR3 protein: CASSLGATVSSYEQYF
clone size: .; V gene: TRBV6-1; D gene: TRBD2; J gene: TRBJ2-5; CDR3 DNA: TGTGCCAGCAGTGACCGGACTAGCGGGGTGGGTGAGACCCAGTACTTC; CDR3 protein: CASSDRTSGVGETQYF
clone size: .; V gene: TRBV24-1; D gene: .; J gene: TRBJ2-3; CDR3 DNA: TGTGCCACCAGTGATCCAGGGCGATTGGCAGATACGCAGTATTTT; CDR3 protein: CATSDPGRLADTQYF
clone size: .; V gene: TRBV5-1; D gene: TRBD2; J gene: TRBJ2-2; CDR3 DNA: TGCGCCAGCAGCTGGGGAGGGACGAGCGGCAACACCGGGGAGCTGTTTTTT; CDR3 protein: CASSWGGTSGNTGELFF
clone size: .; V gene: TRBV4-3; D gene: .; J gene: TRBJ2-7; CDR3 DNA: TGCGCCAGCAGCCAAGATAAACAGGGCAACTACGAGCAGTACTTC; CDR3 protein: CASSQDKQGNYEQYF
clone size: .; V gene: TRBV30; D gene: .; J gene: TRBJ2-7; CDR3 DNA: TGTGCCTGGAGTGTAGGAGGTTACGAGCAGTACTTC; CDR3 protein: CAWSVGGYEQYF
clone size: .; V gene: TRBV10-1; D gene: TRBD1; J gene: TRBJ1-2; CDR3 DNA: TGCGCCAGCAGTGAGACGAAGACAGGGACAAAGGGCTACACCTTC; CDR3 protein: CASSETKTGTKGYTF